Below are 21 T cell receptor beta chains sequenced from a single sample in a study of blood T cell repertoires in COVID-19. Sequencing was performed with immunoSEQ multiplex PCR; in TCRdb, only in-frame clones are kept and a portion is missing. Among about 72,000 clones, roughly 82% were seen once, and the ten largest hold roughly 20%. The sequenced sample was peripheral blood. The source of these receptors is a human donor in a cohort sampled during active COVID-19.

The J gene is TRBJ1-2, the V gene TRBV11-2, with 7 bases that match TRBD1. CDR1 and CDR2 from the germline V gene are SGHAT and FQNNGV. The CDR3 has 16 amino acids. The J segment lost 1 base and the V segment lost 2 bases, leaving 7 bases of the junction unmatched. CDR3 region: CASSLSGDRINYGYTF. The CDR3 nucleotides read TGTGCCAGCAGCTTATCTGGGGACAGAATTAACTATGGCTACACCTTC.

This clone was seen a few times. The rearrangement uses TRBV4-1 and TRBJ2-5; D is perhaps TRBD1 (5 bases). The CDR3 has 14 residues. Deletions cut 4 bases from V and 0 bases from J, with 9 bases between. Germline loops: CDR1 MGHRA, CDR2 YSYEKL. DNA for the CDR3: TGCGCCAGCAGCCCCCAAGGGGACCAAGAGACCCAGTACTTC. Its translation is CASSPQGDQETQYF.

This chain uses TRBV5-1 with TRBJ1-6, with TRBD1 matching 7 bases. The V segment lost 0 bases and the J segment 7 bases; nucleotides outside the gene matches: 4. The CDR3 has 15 amino acids. CDR1 and CDR2 (germline): SGHRS, YFSETQ. The CDR3 DNA follows: TGCGCCAGCAGCTTGGAACAGGGGTGGAATTCACCCCTCCACTTT. Its translation: CASSLEQGWNSPLHF.

The V call is TRBV5-1, the J call TRBJ2-1; D unresolved. V gave up 0 bases and J gave up 8 bases, with 12 bases separating them. Germline V gene data show CDR1 as SGHRS and CDR2 as YFSETQ. The CDR3 has 14 residues. Here the CDR3 DNA reads TGCGCCAGCAGCTTGGCCAGTCTGGCCGATGAGCAGTTCTTC. It is translated as CASSLASLADEQFF.

This chain connects TRBV5-4 to TRBJ1-2; 9 bases fit TRBD1. The CDR3 length is 14 residues. Germline V gene sequence: CDR1 SGHNT, CDR2 YYREEE (reference sequence). With V trimmed by 2 bases and J by 8 bases, 7 bases remained unmatched. The CDR3 DNA reads as TGTGCCAGCAGCTTCTGGGGGACAGGGAAAGGCTACACCTTC. It encodes CASSFWGTGKGYTF.

The chain is built from TRBV4-1 and TRBJ2-7; D not resolved. The CDR3 is made up of 13 amino acids. Deletions cut 1 base from V and 4 bases from J, with 8 bases between. The germline CDR1 and CDR2 sequences are MGHRA and YSYEKL. CDR3 sequence (DNA): TGCGCCAGCAGCCAAGTTAACAGATACGAGCAGTACTTC. It codes for CASSQVNRYEQYF.

This clone was seen once. The chain links TRBV12-3 or TRBV12-4 to TRBJ1-5, with D unresolved. The CDR3 is 13 amino acids. The ends were cut back, 3 bases at V and 11 bases at J, with 14 bases in the middle. The CDR3 loop reads CASSFTSFGTQHF. The CDR3 DNA sequence: TGTGCCAGCAGTTTCACATCCTTCGGGACCCAGCATTTT.

This chain joins TRBV27 and TRBJ2-2; D unresolved. Trimming cost V 6 bases and J 5 bases, with 7 bases left between them. The germline V gene has CDR1 MNHEY and CDR2 SMNVEV (reference sequence). The CDR3 runs to 12 residues. In nucleotides, the CDR3 is TGTGCCAGCAGGCCCCAGACCGGGGAGCTGTTTTTT. Amino acid sequence: CASRPQTGELFF.

DNA of the CDR3: TGTGCCAGTAGAATGAGCGGGGGACAGGGGCAAGCTTTCTTT. It translates to CASRMSGGQGQAFF. This chain joins TRBV19 and TRBJ1-1, with 10 nucleotides matching TRBD1. V gave up 6 bases and J gave up 9 bases; unmatched junction bases: 10. Looked up from germline, CDR1 is LNHDA and CDR2 is SQIVND (reference sequence). The CDR3 has 14 amino acids.

This clone was found once. At one end, the junction sequence differs from germline, possibly due to a read error. This chain joins TRBV7-7 and TRBJ1-6; D is unclear. This CDR3 comprises 13 residues. Germline CDR1 SSHAT, CDR2 FNYEAQ (reference sequence). CDR3 in DNA: TGTGCTAGCAGCTTAGCGTTTGGCTCTCCCCTCCACTTT. Translating gives CASSLAFGSPLHF.

The chain joins TRBV7-8 to TRBJ2-7; perhaps TRBD2 as D (8 bases). The CDR3 has 14 amino acids. V lost 4 bases, J lost 6 bases, and 16 bases lay in between. Looked up from germline, CDR1 is SGHVS and CDR2 is FQNEAQ. CDR3 nucleotide sequence: TGTGCCAGCAGCTGGACTAGCCAGGGGGTCGAGCAGTACTTC. The encoded protein is CASSWTSQGVEQYF.

This chain connects TRBV27 to TRBJ2-7, with 7 bases that match TRBD2. Germline assignment: CDR1 MNHEY and CDR2 SMNVEV (reference sequence). The CDR3 covers 14 residues. Trimming at V came to 4 bases and at J to 1 base, leaving 4 bases not matched to a gene. The CDR3 spells CASSSRLASYEQYF. The CDR3 DNA reads TGTGCCAGCAGTTCCCGACTAGCATCCTACGAGCAGTACTTC.

This rearrangement joins TRBV5-4 to TRBJ2-5; TRBD2 is a possible D gene (6 bases). The V end lost 4 bases, the J end lost 5 bases, and 18 bases lay between the germline ends. The CDR3 is 15 amino acids. Germline CDR1 reads SGHNT; CDR2 reads YYREEE (reference sequence). This chain's CDR3 is CASSARTGGGETQYF. DNA of the CDR3: TGTGCCAGCAGCGCCCGGACTGGCGGAGGGGAGACCCAGTACTTC.

This clone has a single count. This chain joins TRBV6-6 and TRBJ2-5; 7 bases fit TRBD1. The germline V gene has CDR1 MNHNY and CDR2 SVGAGI (reference sequence). This CDR3 has 15 residues. V lost 4 bases and J lost 4; bases outside the gene matches: 9. CDR3 sequence reads: CASSFRQGIRETQYF. CDR3 coding DNA: TGTGCCAGCAGTTTTAGACAGGGTATCCGAGAGACCCAGTACTTC.

The rearrangement joins TRBV19 to TRBJ2-7; 8 nucleotides align to TRBD2. V lost 3 bases and J lost 7; bases outside the gene matches: 17. The CDR3 is 17 residues long. Germline V gene lookup returns CDR1 LNHDA and CDR2 SQIVND (reference sequence). CDR3 bases: TGTGCCAGTAGTATGCCCTTGGGAGTAGCGGGACGCGTTGAGCAGTACTTC. Its protein product is CASSMPLGVAGRVEQYF.

The rearrangement links TRBV7-9 to TRBJ2-7; 10 nucleotides match TRBD1. Germline V gene data show CDR1 as SEHNR and CDR2 as FQNEAQ (reference sequence). Unmatched junction bases numbered 5, after V lost 2 bases and J lost 1 base. This CDR3 is 16 amino acids long. The CDR3 here is CASSLLRDRGSYEQYF. DNA for the CDR3: TGTGCCAGCAGCTTACTCAGGGACAGGGGTTCCTACGAGCAGTACTTC.

This clone occurred once. The V gene is TRBV7-9, the J gene TRBJ1-2; TRBD1 matches at 7 bases. CDR3 length: 13 amino acids. CDR1 SEHNR and CDR2 FQNEAQ come from the germline V gene (reference sequence). V lost 5 bases and J lost 7; bases outside the gene matches: 7. CDR3 in DNA: TGTGCCAGCAGCGAACAGGGGACTCGTGGCTACACCTTC. This sequence encodes CASSEQGTRGYTF.

This clone was found a few times. The V and J genes are TRBV2 and TRBJ1-6; no clear D gene. Germline V gene sequence: CDR1 SNHLY, CDR2 FYNNEI. V dropped 0 bases and J dropped 5 bases, with 14 bases sitting between them. This CDR3 contains 17 residues. CDR3 amino acids: CASSEASTRVNNSPLHF. The CDR3 nucleotides are TGTGCCAGCAGTGAAGCTTCAACGAGGGTCAATAATTCACCCCTCCACTTT.

The V and J genes are TRBV5-4 and TRBJ2-2; TRBD2 matches at 10 bases. Losses at the gene ends were 3 bases for V and 1 base for J; bases not matched to a gene: 3. Germline CDR1 is SGHNT and CDR2 is YYREEE (reference sequence). This CDR3 comprises 16 residues. In DNA, the CDR3 is TGTGCCAGCAGCTCCTGGACTAGCGGGAACACCGGGGAGCTGTTTTTT. Translation gives CASSSWTSGNTGELFF.

This clone appeared a few times. V usage is TRBV5-6 and J usage is TRBJ2-7, with a tentative D call TRBD1 (5 bases). The CDR3 has 15 residues. Germline V gene sequence: CDR1 SGHDT, CDR2 YYEEEE. Between the trimmed V and J ends, which lost 2 bases and 1 base, there was a span of 13 bases. The CDR3 sequence is CASSFPARGSYEQYF. Written as DNA, the CDR3 is TGTGCCAGCAGCTTCCCTGCTAGGGGTTCCTACGAGCAGTACTTC.

The rearrangement joins TRBV11-2 to TRBJ1-6; 7 bases map to TRBD1. In germline, CDR1 is SGHAT, CDR2 FQNNGV. J gave up 5 bases and V 2 bases, and 15 bases lay outside the gene matches. This CDR3 region has 19 residues. CDR3 bases: TGTGCCAGCAGCTTACGGCCGGGACAGCGGGTAGGAGATAATTCACCCCTCCACTTT. This gives the protein CASSLRPGQRVGDNSPLHF. Using reference TRBV11-2 and TRBJ1-6 for the parts outside the CDR3, the full variable domain is EAGVAQSPRYKIIEKRQSVAFWCNPISGHATLYWYQQILGQGPKLLIQFQNNGVVDDSQLPKDRFSAERLKGVDSTLKIQPAKLEDSAVYLCASSLRPGQRVGDNSPLHFGNGTRLTVT.